These 26 T cell receptor beta chains were sequenced from one sample in a study of Ad26.COV2.S vaccination and SARS-CoV-2 variants. The assay was immunoSEQ multiplex PCR, and TCRdb's table has in-frame clones only and misses some. The sample carries over 400,000 clones, approximately 90% recorded once. Treatment indicated: 15 to 20 received Ad26.COV2.S at low or high dose, single or two shots; about five received placebo; per-sample allocation not given. After the first vaccine or placebo injection, samples were drawn on day 63. The sample in question was peripheral blood, obtained in a trial of Ad26.COV2.S vaccine versus placebo. The receptors stem from a person between 18 and 65 years old who received the Ad26.COV2.S COVID-19 vaccine or a placebo.

DNA of the CDR3: TGTGCCAGTAGTATCTCGGGGGGGCCGAGAATGTTCGATACGCAGTATTTT. Residues: CASSISGGPRMFDTQYF. J is TRBJ2-3 and V is TRBV19; TRBD2 agrees at 8 bases. The CDR3 runs 17 residues. Trimming at V came to 3 bases and at J to 6 bases, leaving 14 bases not matched to a gene. In germline, CDR1 is LNHDA, CDR2 SQIVND (reference sequence).

This chain's CDR3 is CASSYSRGTGEYF. The CDR3 DNA reads as TGTGCCAGCAGTTACAGCCGGGGGACAGGAGAGTATTTT. The V call is TRBV28, the J call TRBJ2-3; 8 bases map to TRBD1. This CDR3 has 13 amino acids. The germline gives CDR1 MDHEN, CDR2 SYDVKM. V lost 4 bases and J lost 13; bases outside the gene matches: 10.

The V call is TRBV16, the J call TRBJ1-2, with TRBD1 matching 8 bases. The trim removed 4 bases at V and 0 bases at J, leaving 10 bases unmatched. The CDR3 contains 17 residues. The germline V gene has CDR1 KGHSY and CDR2 FQNENV. The CDR3 DNA reads as TGTGCCAGCAGCCCAGTGGTACAGGGGGACCCTAACTATGGCTACACCTTC. Protein sequence: CASSPVVQGDPNYGYTF.

The CDR3 region has the DNA TGTGCCAGCAGTTCCACGGCGGGGGTCGGGACTGAAGCTTTCTTT. It is translated as CASSSTAGVGTEAFF. This rearrangement joins TRBV16 to TRBJ1-1; tentative D call: TRBD1 (5 bases). This CDR3 is built from 15 residues. Trimming pared 6 bases from V and 5 bases from J, leaving 19 bases between. Germline lookup yields CDR1 KGHSY and CDR2 FQNENV. Together with reference TRBV16 and TRBJ1-1, the CDR3 gives the full variable domain: GEEVAQTPKHLVRGEGQKAKLYCAPIKGHSYVFWYQQVLKNEFKFLISFQNENVFDETGMPKERFSAKCLPNSPCSLEIQATKLEDSAVYFCASSSTAGVGTEAFFGQGTRLTVV.

The gene calls are TRBV7-6 and TRBJ2-1; 8 nucleotides line up with TRBD2. The CDR3 length is 19 residues. Germline V lookup: CDR1 SGHVS, CDR2 FNYEAQ. The trim removed 0 bases at V and 4 bases at J, leaving 14 bases unmatched. The CDR3 loop is CASSLAPPGLTGGYNEQFF. In DNA, the CDR3 is TGTGCCAGCAGCTTAGCGCCGCCGGGCCTGACGGGGGGGTACAATGAGCAGTTCTTC.

In this sample, this clone turned up once. The J gene is TRBJ1-2, the V gene TRBV4-3; no clear D. Germline-derived CDR1 and CDR2 are LGHNA and YSLEER. This CDR3 spans 15 amino acids. The V end lost 4 bases, the J end lost 2 bases, and 14 bases lay between the germline ends. The CDR3 protein is CASSPSQRGNYGYTF. DNA of the CDR3: TGCGCCAGCAGCCCCAGCCAGCGGGGAAACTATGGCTACACCTTC.

On this clone itself: The same CDR3 is also encoded by other DNA sequences in this sample. This chain's CDR3 is CASSQVGGFTEAFF. The CDR3 DNA reads as TGTGCCAGCAGCCAAGTAGGTGGGTTCACTGAAGCTTTCTTT. V is TRBV14 and J is TRBJ1-1; D not certain. The V end was cut by 1 base, the J end by 4 bases, with 10 bases between. Per the germline V gene, CDR1 is SGHDN and CDR2 is FVKESK. This CDR3 contains 14 residues.

The chain employs TRBV3-1 (or the pseudogene TRBV3-2) and TRBJ2-7, with D uncertain. This CDR3 is 15 amino acids long. Germline V gene data show CDR1 as LGHDT and CDR2 as YNNKEL (reference sequence). The V and J ends lost 0 bases and 5 bases respectively, with 14 bases between them. The CDR3 here is CASSQDREGSHEQYF. The CDR3 DNA follows: TGTGCCAGCAGCCAAGATCGAGAAGGGTCGCACGAGCAGTACTTC.

J is TRBJ2-7 and V is TRBV6-6, with TRBD1 matching over 7 bases. Germline trimming cut 1 base from V and 0 bases from J; bases unmatched to any gene: 6. From germline, CDR1 is MNHNY and CDR2 SVGAGI (reference sequence). The CDR3 consists of 16 residues. The CDR3 protein is CASSYLTGTASYEQYF. CDR3 nucleotide sequence: TGTGCCAGCAGTTACTTAACCGGGACAGCCTCCTACGAGCAGTACTTC.

This clone was counted a single time. The rearrangement links TRBV6-1 to TRBJ2-2, with D perhaps TRBD2 (5 bases). The CDR3 is 12 amino acids. Trimming stripped 1 base from V and 8 bases from J, with 5 bases between. In germline, CDR1 is MNHNS, CDR2 SASEGT. The CDR3 sequence is CASSEGTGELFF. The CDR3, as DNA: TGTGCCAGCAGTGAAGGGACTGGGGAGCTGTTTTTT.

CDR3: CASKRTGSGNTIYF. CDR3 nucleotide sequence: TGTGCCAGCAAGAGAACAGGGTCTGGAAACACCATATATTTT. V gene TRBV2 combines with J gene TRBJ1-3, with D possibly TRBD1 on 6 matching bases. The V gene's germline CDR1 is SNHLY and CDR2 FYNNEI. The CDR3 has 14 residues. The germline V and J ends were trimmed by 7 bases and 1 base, with 11 bases remaining between them. The whole variable domain, filled in from reference TRBV2 and TRBJ1-3, reads EPEVTQTPSHQVTQMGQEVILRCVPISNHLYFYWYRQILGQKVEFLVSFYNNEISEKSEIFDDQFSVERPDGSNFTLKIRSTKLEDSAMYFCASKRTGSGNTIYFGEGSWLTVV.

The rearrangement joins TRBV7-9 to TRBJ1-3; no firm D call. The CDR3 length is 15 residues. Per the germline V gene, CDR1 is SEHNR and CDR2 is FQNEAQ (reference sequence). Trimming pared 5 bases from V and 0 bases from J, leaving 11 bases between. The chain's CDR3 is CASSRTGGSGNTIYF. CDR3 sequence (DNA): TGTGCCAGCAGCCGGACGGGCGGCTCTGGAAACACCATATATTTT.

The chain combines TRBV7-9 with TRBJ1-4; a weak D match, TRBD1 (5 bases). CDR3 length equals 15 residues. The V gene's germline CDR1 is SEHNR and CDR2 FQNEAQ (reference sequence). The germline V and J ends were trimmed by 5 bases and 2 bases, with 12 bases remaining between them. The chain's CDR3 is CASSPGGSTNEKLFF. CDR3 sequence (DNA): TGTGCCAGCAGCCCGGGGGGTTCCACTAATGAAAAACTGTTTTTT.

The chain links TRBV3-1 (or the pseudogene TRBV3-2) to TRBJ1-2; 7 nucleotides agree with TRBD1. CDR1 LGHDT and CDR2 YNNKEL come from the germline V gene (reference sequence). V gave up 4 bases and J gave up 2 bases; unmatched junction bases: 7. This CDR3 region has 15 residues. CDR3 in DNA: TGTGCCAGCAGCCTACAGGGGTCTCTGAACTATGGCTACACCTTC. Residues: CASSLQGSLNYGYTF.

The V gene is TRBV6-5, the J gene TRBJ2-1; TRBD2 matches at 9 bases. Germline CDR1 and CDR2: MNHEY and SVGAGI. Trimming took 1 base from V and 6 from J; bases not matched to a gene: 7. The CDR3 has 16 residues. The DNA for the CDR3 is TGTGCCAGCAGTTACTTAGGGCGGGGGGGCCCCAATGAGCAGTTCTTC. This gives the protein CASSYLGRGGPNEQFF.

This chain connects TRBV20-1 to TRBJ1-2; D unclear. The germline V gene encodes CDR1 DFQATT and CDR2 SNEGSKA (reference sequence). The CDR3 sequence is 12 residues long. In DNA, the CDR3 is TGCAGCGGTAGTTTCGAGAACTATGGCTACACCTTC. This translates into CSGSFENYGYTF.

The rearrangement joins TRBV5-4 to TRBJ2-1, with D uncertain. Deletions cut 1 base from V and 9 bases from J, with 8 bases between. Germline CDR1 is SGHNT and CDR2 is YYREEE (reference sequence). CDR3 length equals 12 residues. The CDR3 DNA sequence: TGTGCCAGCAGCTTGCCACCCGGTGAGCAGTTCTTC. Translated: CASSLPPGEQFF.

V gene TRBV19 combines with J gene TRBJ2-1; weak D call: TRBD1 (5 bases). This CDR3 comprises 14 residues. Germline CDR1 LNHDA, CDR2 SQIVND (reference sequence). The V end lost 3 bases, the J end lost 4 bases, and 10 bases lay between the germline ends. DNA of the CDR3: TGTGCCAGTAGTATGAGCAGGGATTACAATGAGCAGTTCTTC. The encoded protein is CASSMSRDYNEQFF.

The chain uses TRBV5-1 and TRBJ2-3; 11 bases line up with TRBD2. CDR1 is SGHRS and CDR2 is YFSETQ in the germline V gene. The CDR3 has 17 residues. V dropped 0 bases and J dropped 4; count of bases not matched to a gene: 7. CDR3 coding DNA: TGCGCCAGCAGCTTGGTTGCTAGCGGGGGGAGGGCAGATACGCAGTATTTT. Translation: CASSLVASGGRADTQYF.

The chain couples TRBV5-4 to TRBJ2-7; D remains unclear. The germline CDR1 and CDR2 sequences are SGHNT and YYREEE (reference sequence). Trimming shortened V by 4 bases and J by 3 bases, and 14 bases separated the two germline ends. The CDR3 has 14 residues. The CDR3 reads CASSQAGSRYEQYF. The DNA of the CDR3 is TGTGCCAGCAGCCAAGCCGGAAGCCGCTACGAGCAGTACTTC.

Written as DNA, the CDR3 is TGTGCCAGCAGCCCTGCCCCGAGGATTGATGAGCAGTTCTTC. Translating it yields CASSPAPRIDEQFF. The chain combines TRBV7-9 with TRBJ2-1, with no clear D. With 5 bases removed from V and 8 bases from J, the gap between germline ends came to 16 bases. The germline V gene encodes CDR1 SEHNR and CDR2 FQNEAQ (reference sequence). The CDR3 is 14 amino acids.

The chain uses TRBV28 and TRBJ2-7, with a weak D call TRBD1 (6 bases). Per the germline V gene, CDR1 is MDHEN and CDR2 is SYDVKM. V was shortened by 11 bases and J by 2 bases, with 10 bases between the two germline ends. The CDR3 covers 11 residues. The CDR3 nucleotides are TGTGCCGGCGGACAGCCCTACGAGCAGTACTTC. This gives the protein CAGGQPYEQYF.

This chain joins TRBV9 and TRBJ1-1; D remains unclear. CDR1 and CDR2 (germline): SGDLS, YYNGEE. Trimming left V 3 bases short and J 2 bases short, with 11 bases between. The CDR3 is 14 amino acids. This CDR3 reads CASSAQMGNTEAFF. CDR3 nucleotide sequence: TGTGCCAGCAGCGCTCAAATGGGAAACACTGAAGCTTTCTTT.

The genes are TRBV6-6 and TRBJ2-2; D remains ambiguous. Trimming left V 7 bases short and J 8 bases short, with 11 bases between. This CDR3 comprises 12 residues. Germline CDR1 is MNHNY and CDR2 is SVGAGI (reference sequence). CDR3 nucleotides: TGTGCCAGCACCCTAATCGCGGGGGAGCTGTTTTTT. It encodes CASTLIAGELFF.

A word on this clone: This is likely a read error, given that the CDR3 carries no conserved phenylalanine or tryptophan at its end. The DNA is omitted, as the CDR3 cannot be located on it reliably, and the CDR3 follows TCRdb's listing. The rearrangement links TRBV11-2 to TRBJ2-3; the D segment call TRBD2 is taken from the table without a DNA check. The CDR3 spans 10 amino acids, including both terminal residues. CDR1 and CDR2 from the germline V gene are SGHAT and FQNNGV. The CDR3 protein is CASSVGIFKA.

As to this clone: The sample has other DNA sequences that encode this CDR3 too. This sequence joins TRBV7-9 and TRBJ1-4; D unclear. The length of the CDR3 is 12 residues. Between the trimmed V and J ends, which lost 1 base and 8 bases, there was a span of 5 bases. The germline gives CDR1 SEHNR, CDR2 FQNEAQ (reference sequence). The CDR3 spells CASSLGREKLFF. The CDR3 coding sequence is TGTGCCAGCAGCTTAGGGAGAGAAAAACTGTTTTTT.